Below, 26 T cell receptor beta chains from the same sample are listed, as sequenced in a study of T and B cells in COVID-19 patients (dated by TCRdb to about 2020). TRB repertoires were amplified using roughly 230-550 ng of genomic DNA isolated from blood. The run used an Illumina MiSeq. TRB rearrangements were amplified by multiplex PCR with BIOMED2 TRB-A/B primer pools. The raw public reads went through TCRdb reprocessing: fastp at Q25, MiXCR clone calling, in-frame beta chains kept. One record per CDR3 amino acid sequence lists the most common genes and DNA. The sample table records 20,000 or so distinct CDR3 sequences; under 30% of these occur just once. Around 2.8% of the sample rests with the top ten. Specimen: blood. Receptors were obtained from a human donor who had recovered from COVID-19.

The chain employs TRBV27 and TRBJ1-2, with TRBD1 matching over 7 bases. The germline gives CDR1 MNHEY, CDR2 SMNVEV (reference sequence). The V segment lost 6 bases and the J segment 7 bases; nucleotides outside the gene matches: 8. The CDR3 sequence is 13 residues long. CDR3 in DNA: TGTGCCAGCAGCCCAGGGGGGGGCGGTGGCTACACCTTC. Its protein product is CASSPGGGGGYTF.

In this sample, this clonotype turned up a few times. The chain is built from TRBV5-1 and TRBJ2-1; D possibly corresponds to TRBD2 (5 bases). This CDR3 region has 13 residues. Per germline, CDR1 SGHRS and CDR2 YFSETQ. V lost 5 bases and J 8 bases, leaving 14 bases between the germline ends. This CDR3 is CASRPNGRDEQFF. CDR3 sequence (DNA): TGCGCCAGCAGACCCAATGGGCGGGATGAGCAGTTCTTC.

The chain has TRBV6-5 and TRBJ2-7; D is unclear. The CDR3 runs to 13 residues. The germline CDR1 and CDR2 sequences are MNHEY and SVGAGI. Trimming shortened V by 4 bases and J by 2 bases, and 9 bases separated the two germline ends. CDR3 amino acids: CASSLSATYEQYF. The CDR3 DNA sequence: TGTGCCAGCAGTTTATCCGCTACCTACGAGCAGTACTTC.

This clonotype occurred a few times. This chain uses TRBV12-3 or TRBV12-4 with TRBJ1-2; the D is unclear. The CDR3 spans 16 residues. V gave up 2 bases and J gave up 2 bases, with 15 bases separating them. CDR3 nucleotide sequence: TGTGCCAGCAGTTTATTAACCGTAACACGCAACTATGGCTACACCTTC. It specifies CASSLLTVTRNYGYTF.

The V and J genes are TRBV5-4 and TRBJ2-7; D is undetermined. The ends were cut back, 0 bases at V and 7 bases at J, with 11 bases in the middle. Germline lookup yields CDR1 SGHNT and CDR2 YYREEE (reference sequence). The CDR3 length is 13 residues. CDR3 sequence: CASSLERELEQYF. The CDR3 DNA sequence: TGTGCCAGCAGCTTGGAAAGGGAACTGGAGCAGTACTTC.

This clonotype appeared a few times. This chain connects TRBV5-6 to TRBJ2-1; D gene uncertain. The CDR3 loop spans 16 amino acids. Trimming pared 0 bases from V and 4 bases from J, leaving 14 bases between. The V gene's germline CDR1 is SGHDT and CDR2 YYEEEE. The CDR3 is CASSLEPTGAYNEQFF. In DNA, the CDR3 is TGTGCCAGCAGCTTGGAACCGACTGGAGCTTACAATGAGCAGTTCTTC.

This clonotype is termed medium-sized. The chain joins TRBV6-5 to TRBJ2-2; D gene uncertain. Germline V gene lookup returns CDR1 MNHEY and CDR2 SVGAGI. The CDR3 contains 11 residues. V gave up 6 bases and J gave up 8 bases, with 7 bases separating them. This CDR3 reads CASRVGGELFF. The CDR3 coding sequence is TGTGCCAGCAGGGTTGGGGGGGAGCTGTTTTTT.

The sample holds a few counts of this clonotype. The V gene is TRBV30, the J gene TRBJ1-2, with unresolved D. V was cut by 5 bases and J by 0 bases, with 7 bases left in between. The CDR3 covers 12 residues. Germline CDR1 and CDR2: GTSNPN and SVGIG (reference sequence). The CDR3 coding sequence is TGTGCCTGGTACGACCCTAACTATGGCTACACCTTC. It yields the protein CAWYDPNYGYTF.

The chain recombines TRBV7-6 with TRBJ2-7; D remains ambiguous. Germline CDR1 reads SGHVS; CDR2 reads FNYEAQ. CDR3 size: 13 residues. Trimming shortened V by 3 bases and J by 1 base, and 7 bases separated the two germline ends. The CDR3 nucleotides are TGTGCCAGCAGCTTTGGTAGGTCCTACGAGCAGTACTTC. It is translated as CASSFGRSYEQYF.

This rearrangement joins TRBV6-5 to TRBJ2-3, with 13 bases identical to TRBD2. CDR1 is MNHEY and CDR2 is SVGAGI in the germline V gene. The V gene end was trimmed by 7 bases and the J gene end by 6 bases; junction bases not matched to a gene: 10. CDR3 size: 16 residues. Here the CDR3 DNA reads TGTGCCAGCATGGGCGGGACTAGCGGGGACGGCGATACGCAGTATTTT. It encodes CASMGGTSGDGDTQYF.

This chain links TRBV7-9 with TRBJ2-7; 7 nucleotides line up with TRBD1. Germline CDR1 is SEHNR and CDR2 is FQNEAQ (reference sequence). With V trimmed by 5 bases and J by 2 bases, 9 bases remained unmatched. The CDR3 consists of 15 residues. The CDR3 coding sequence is TGTGCCAGCAGCCCTAGGGAGACAGGGACCTACGAGCAGTACTTC. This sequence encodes CASSPRETGTYEQYF.

The chain's CDR3 is CASSRDRVYEQYF. For the CDR3, the DNA is TGTGCCAGCTCCCGGGACAGGGTCTACGAGCAGTACTTC. The chain combines TRBV18 with TRBJ2-7; 9 bases map to TRBD1. In germline, CDR1 is KGHSH, CDR2 LQKENI. V gave up 6 bases and J gave up 3 bases; unmatched junction bases: 3. This CDR3 region has 13 residues.

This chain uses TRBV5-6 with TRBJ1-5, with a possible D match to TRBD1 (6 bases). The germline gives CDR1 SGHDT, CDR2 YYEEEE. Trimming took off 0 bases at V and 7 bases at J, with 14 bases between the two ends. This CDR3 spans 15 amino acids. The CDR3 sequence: CASSLGGASRQPQHF. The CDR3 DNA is TGTGCCAGCAGCTTGGGGGGGGCCTCCAGACAGCCCCAGCATTTT.

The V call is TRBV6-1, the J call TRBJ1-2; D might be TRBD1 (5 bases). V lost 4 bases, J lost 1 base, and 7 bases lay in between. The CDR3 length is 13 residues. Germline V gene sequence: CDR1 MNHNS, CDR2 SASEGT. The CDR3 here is CASSGRGNYGYTF. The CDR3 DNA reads TGTGCCAGCAGTGGAAGGGGTAACTATGGCTACACCTTC.

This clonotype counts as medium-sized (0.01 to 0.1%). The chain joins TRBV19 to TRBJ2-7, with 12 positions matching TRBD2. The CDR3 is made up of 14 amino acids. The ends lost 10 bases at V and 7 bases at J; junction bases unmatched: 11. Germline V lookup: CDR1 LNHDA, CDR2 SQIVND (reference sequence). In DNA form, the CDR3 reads TGTGCCACCCGCCGGACTAGCGGGGCCACGGAGCAGTACTTC. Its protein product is CATRRTSGATEQYF.

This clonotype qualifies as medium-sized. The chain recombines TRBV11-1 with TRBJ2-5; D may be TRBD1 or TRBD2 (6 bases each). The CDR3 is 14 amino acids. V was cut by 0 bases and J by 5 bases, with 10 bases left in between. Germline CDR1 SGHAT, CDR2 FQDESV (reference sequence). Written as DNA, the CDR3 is TGTGCCAGCAGCTTAGCGGGGGCGGGGGAGACCCAGTACTTC. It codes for CASSLAGAGETQYF.

This CDR3 reads CASSFNREAAEKLFF. Written as DNA, the CDR3 is TGTGCCAGCAGCTTCAACAGGGAAGCGGCTGAAAAACTGTTTTTT. The chain joins TRBV7-9 to TRBJ1-4; the D gene is possibly TRBD1 (6 bases). Between the trimmed V and J ends, which lost 3 bases and 7 bases, there was a span of 15 bases. Per the germline V gene, CDR1 is SEHNR and CDR2 is FQNEAQ (reference sequence). This CDR3 region has 15 residues.

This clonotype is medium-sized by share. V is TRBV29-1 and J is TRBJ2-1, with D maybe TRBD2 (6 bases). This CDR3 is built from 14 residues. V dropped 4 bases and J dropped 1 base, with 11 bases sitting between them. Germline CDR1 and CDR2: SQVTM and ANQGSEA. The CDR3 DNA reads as TGCAGCGTTGGGCCGACTAGTTCCTACAATGAGCAGTTCTTC. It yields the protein CSVGPTSSYNEQFF.

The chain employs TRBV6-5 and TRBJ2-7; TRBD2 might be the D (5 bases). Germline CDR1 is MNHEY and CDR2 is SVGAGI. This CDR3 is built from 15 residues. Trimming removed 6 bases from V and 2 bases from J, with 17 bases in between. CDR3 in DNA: TGTGCCAGCAGCCGGGGTGGCGGGCCCACCTACGAGCAGTACTTC. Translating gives CASSRGGGPTYEQYF.

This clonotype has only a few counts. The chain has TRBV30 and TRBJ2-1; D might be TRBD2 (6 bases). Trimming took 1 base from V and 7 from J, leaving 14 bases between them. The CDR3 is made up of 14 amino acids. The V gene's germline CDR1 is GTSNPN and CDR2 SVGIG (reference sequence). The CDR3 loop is CAWSAPQTRNEQFF. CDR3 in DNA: TGTGCCTGGAGTGCCCCTCAGACTAGGAATGAGCAGTTCTTC.

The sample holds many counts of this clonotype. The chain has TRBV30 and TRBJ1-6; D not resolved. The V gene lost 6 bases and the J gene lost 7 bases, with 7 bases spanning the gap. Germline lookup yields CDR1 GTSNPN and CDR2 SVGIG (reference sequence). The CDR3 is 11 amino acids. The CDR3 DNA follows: TGTGCCTGCGGCGTCAATTCACCCCTCCACTTT. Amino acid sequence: CACGVNSPLHF.

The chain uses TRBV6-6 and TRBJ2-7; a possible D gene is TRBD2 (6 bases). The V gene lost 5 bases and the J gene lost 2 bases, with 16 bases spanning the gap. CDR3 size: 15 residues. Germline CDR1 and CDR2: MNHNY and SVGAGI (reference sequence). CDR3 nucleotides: TGTGCCAGCAGTCAAGGAGGGGACTTGACCTACGAGCAGTACTTC. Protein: CASSQGGDLTYEQYF.

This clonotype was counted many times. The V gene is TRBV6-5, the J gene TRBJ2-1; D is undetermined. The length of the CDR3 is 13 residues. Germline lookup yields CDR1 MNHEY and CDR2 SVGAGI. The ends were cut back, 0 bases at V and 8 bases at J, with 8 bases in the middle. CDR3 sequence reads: CASSYSNRHEQFF. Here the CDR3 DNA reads TGTGCCAGCAGTTACTCGAACCGCCATGAGCAGTTCTTC.

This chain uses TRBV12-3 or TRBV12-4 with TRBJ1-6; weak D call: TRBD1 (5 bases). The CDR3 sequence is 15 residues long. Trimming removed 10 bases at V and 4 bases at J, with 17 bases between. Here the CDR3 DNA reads TGTGCCATCCCCGCCCGGGGCAGGTATAATTCACCCCTCCACTTT. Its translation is CAIPARGRYNSPLHF.

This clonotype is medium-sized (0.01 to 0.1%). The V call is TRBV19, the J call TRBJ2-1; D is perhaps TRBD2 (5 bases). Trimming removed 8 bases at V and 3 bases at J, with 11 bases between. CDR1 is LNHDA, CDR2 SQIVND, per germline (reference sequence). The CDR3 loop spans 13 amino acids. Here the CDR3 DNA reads TGTGCCAGTTCGGCTGGGAGCTACAATGAGCAGTTCTTC. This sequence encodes CASSAGSYNEQFF. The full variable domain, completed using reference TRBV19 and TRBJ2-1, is DGGITQSPKYLFRKEGQNVTLSCEQNLNHDAMYWYRQDPGQGLRLIYYSQIVNDFQKGDIAEGYSVSREKKESFPLTVTSAQKNPTAFYLCASSAGSYNEQFFGPGTRLTVL.

The CDR3: CASRHFTGELFF. Here the CDR3 DNA reads TGTGCCAGCAGACATTTTACCGGGGAGCTGTTTTTT. The rearrangement joins TRBV27 to TRBJ2-2; D is uncertain. Germline CDR1 reads MNHEY; CDR2 reads SMNVEV (reference sequence). The V end lost 6 bases, the J end lost 5 bases, and 7 bases lay between the germline ends. The CDR3 spans 12 residues.